This entry is about one T cell receptor beta chain. V lost 0 bases to trimming and J lost 0 bases, with 24 bases between them. Germline V gives CDR1 LGHNA, CDR2 YSLEER. The CDR3 consists of 21 residues. The record originates from a study of shared clonotypes between healthy human individuals. The method was immunoSEQ multiplex PCR; TCRdb's version includes in-frame clones alone and lacks a portion of them. The repertoire has 950,000 to 1,200,000 clones, roughly 80% of them found once; the top ten carry almost 0.9%. The sequence came from a young man in good health. Some clones in this sample may be carry-over from other donors' samples. The chain employs TRBV4-3 and TRBJ1-3; no definite D call. Sequencing input: memory CD4+ T cells from PBMCs. This sample's subset: CD45RA-negative fraction. The CDR3 is CASSQDQPGIRNTYSGNTIYF. The CDR3, as DNA: TGCGCCAGCAGCCAAGATCAACCCGGCATAAGGAATACTTACTCTGGAAACACCATATATTTT.